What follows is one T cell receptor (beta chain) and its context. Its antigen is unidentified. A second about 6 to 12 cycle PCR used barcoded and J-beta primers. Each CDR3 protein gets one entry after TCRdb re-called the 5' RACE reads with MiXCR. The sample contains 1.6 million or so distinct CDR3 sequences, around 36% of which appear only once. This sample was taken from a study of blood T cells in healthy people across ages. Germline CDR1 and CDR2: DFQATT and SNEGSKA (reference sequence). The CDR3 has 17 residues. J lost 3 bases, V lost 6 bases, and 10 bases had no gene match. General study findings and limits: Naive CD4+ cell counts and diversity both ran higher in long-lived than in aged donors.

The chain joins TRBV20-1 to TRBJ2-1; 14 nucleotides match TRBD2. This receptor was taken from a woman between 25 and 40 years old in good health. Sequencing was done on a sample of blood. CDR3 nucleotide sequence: TGCAGTGCATTTCGACTAGCGGGGGGGTCGATCTACAATGAGCAGTTCTTC. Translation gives CSAFRLAGGSIYNEQFF.